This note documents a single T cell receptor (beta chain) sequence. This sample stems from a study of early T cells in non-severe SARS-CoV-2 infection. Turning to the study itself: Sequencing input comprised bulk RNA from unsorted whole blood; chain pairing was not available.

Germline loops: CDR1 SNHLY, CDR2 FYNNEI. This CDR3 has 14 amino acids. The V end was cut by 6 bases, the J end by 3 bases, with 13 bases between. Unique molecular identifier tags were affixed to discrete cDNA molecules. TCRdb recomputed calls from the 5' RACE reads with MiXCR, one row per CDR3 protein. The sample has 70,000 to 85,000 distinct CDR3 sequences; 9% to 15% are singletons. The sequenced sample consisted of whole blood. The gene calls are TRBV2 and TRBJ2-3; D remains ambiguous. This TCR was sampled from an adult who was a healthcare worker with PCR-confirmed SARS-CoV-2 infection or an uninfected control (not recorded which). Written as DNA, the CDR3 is TGTGCCAGCAGCGTGGGTAGGAGAACAGATACGCAGTATTTT. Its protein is CASSVGRRTDTQYF.